These T cell receptor beta chains were read from a single sample in a study of pediatric ulcerative colitis. Generated by immunoSEQ multiplex PCR, the TCRdb table keeps only in-frame clones and is missing some. The repertoire holds around 40,000 clones, with 65% to 80% as singletons. Sequencing was carried out using gut tissue. These receptors originate from a boy aged 5-17 years with severe ulcerative colitis. Both conserved end residues are part of each CDR3. The D gene is left open where the match is weak. Not all rows give a size; the values are once, few, many and, for expanded clones, a class.

D gene	V gene	J gene	clone size	CDR3 DNA	CDR3 protein
-	TRBV2	TRBJ2-5	-	TGTGCCAGCAGTGGAGAAGAGACCCAGTACTTC	CASSGEETQYF
-	TRBV18	TRBJ1-1	-	TGTGCCAGCTCCCCGCCGGGCAGCTTGAACACTGAAGCTTTCTTT	CASSPPGSLNTEAFF
-	TRBV2	TRBJ1-1	-	TGTGTCAGCAGTGAAGCAAGGAACACTGAAGCTTTCTTT	CVSSEARNTEAFF
-	TRBV5-1	TRBJ2-1	-	TGCGCCAGCAGCCTATACCCCCGGACCCAGCGGGTCTTC	CASSLYPRTQRVF
-	TRBV6-5	TRBJ1-6	-	TGTGCCAGCAGTTACTATTTGAGCGAAAATTCACCCCTCCACTTT	CASSYYLSENSPLHF
TRBD2	TRBV30	TRBJ2-2	-	TGTGCCTGGAGTGTAGCTAGCGGGGGGGGCCCCGGGGAGCTGTTTTTT	CAWSVASGGGPGELFF
TRBD2	TRBV4-1	TRBJ2-7	once	TGCGCCAGCAGCCGGATCAGCGGGGGGATCTCCTACGAGCAGTACTTC	CASSRISGGISYEQYF
-	TRBV28	TRBJ1-2	-	TGTGCCAGCAGTTTATCACCCAGATCTAACTATGGCTACACCTTC	CASSLSPRSNYGYTF
-	TRBV5-1	TRBJ2-7	-	TGCGCCAGCAGCTGGATAGAAGGATTCGAGCAGTACTTC	CASSWIEGFEQYF
TRBD1	TRBV19	TRBJ2-4	-	TGTGCCAGTAGTCTCCCAGGGGGCCTAGCCAAAAACATTCAGTACTTC	CASSLPGGLAKNIQYF
-	TRBV5-6	TRBJ2-5	few	TGTGCCAGCAGCTTCAGGAACGGAGAGACCCAGTACTTC	CASSFRNGETQYF
TRBD2	TRBV6-5	TRBJ2-1	-	TGTGCCAGCAGCAGAGCGGGGAGGGGTAATGAGCAGTTCTTC	CASSRAGRGNEQFF
-	TRBV14	TRBJ1-3	-	TGTGCCAGCAGCCAGGCCGGGGGAAACACCATATATTTT	CASSQAGGNTIYF
-	TRBV5-4	TRBJ2-1	-	TGTGCCAGCCGGGAACTCCCCCAGACAGAGTACAATGAGCAGTTCTTC	CASRELPQTEYNEQFF
TRBD1	TRBV7-9	TRBJ2-2	-	TGTGCCAGCAGCGGTACCGGGACAGTGAACACCGGGGAGCTGTTTTTT	CASSGTGTVNTGELFF
-	TRBV6-5	TRBJ2-1	-	TGTGCCAGCAGTTACTCAGGGGGCTCCTACAATGAGCAGTTCTTC	CASSYSGGSYNEQFF
-	TRBV7-7	TRBJ2-2	-	TGTGCTAGCAGCCGTGGGGCAGGGAACACCGGGGAGCTGTTTTTT	CASSRGAGNTGELFF
TRBD1	TRBV19	TRBJ1-2	-	TGTGCCAGTAGTGTGGGACAGGACTATGGCTACACCTTC	CASSVGQDYGYTF
-	TRBV6-6	TRBJ1-3	few	TGTGCCAGCAGTTACGGCAGCACTGGAAACACCATATATTTT	CASSYGSTGNTIYF
-	TRBV6-5	TRBJ2-1	-	TGTGCCAGCAGTTACCGACAGGAGCAGTTCTTC	CASSYRQEQFF
-	TRBV6-1	TRBJ2-1	-	TGTGCCATCTACGAAGGGGGCGGGAGGGAGCAGTTCTTC	CAIYEGGGREQFF
-	TRBV14	TRBJ1-2	-	TGTGCCAGCAGCCAAGACTTCTATGGCTACACCTTC	CASSQDFYGYTF
TRBD1	TRBV7-6	TRBJ2-1	-	TGTGCCAGCAGCTTAGACAGGGGCTCCTACAATGAGCAGTTCTTC	CASSLDRGSYNEQFF
TRBD2	TRBV18	TRBJ2-1	-	TGTGCCAGCTCATCTGGACTAGTGGAGCACAATGAGCAGTTCTTC	CASSSGLVEHNEQFF
TRBD1	TRBV7-8	TRBJ1-1	-	TGTGCCAGCAGCTTAGTCGGGCAGGGGGTGACTTTCTTT	CASSLVGQGVTFF
-	TRBV15	TRBJ1-2	-	TGTGCCACCAGCAGAGTCGATTTAGGTGGCGGTGGCTACACCTTC	CATSRVDLGGGGYTF
-	TRBV7-8	TRBJ2-2	-	TGTGCCAGCAGCTTAGAATGGGGGTCCCGCGGGGAGCTGTTTTTT	CASSLEWGSRGELFF
TRBD1	TRBV4-2	TRBJ2-7	-	TGTGCCAGCAGCTTCCGGGACAGGGTCTACGAGCAGTACTTC	CASSFRDRVYEQYF
TRBD1	TRBV6-1	TRBJ1-6	few	TGTGCCAGCAGAGTGACAGGGGGACAAAATTCACCCCTCCACTTT	CASRVTGGQNSPLHF
-	TRBV9	TRBJ2-7	-	TGTGCCAGCAGCAACCGTCCCGAACCCTACGAGCAGTACTTC	CASSNRPEPYEQYF
-	TRBV9	TRBJ2-5	-	TGTGCCAGCAGCGTAGATCCGGGGGCGAGGGAGACCCAGTACTTC	CASSVDPGARETQYF
TRBD1	TRBV29-1	TRBJ2-6	-	TGCAGCGTCCAGGGGGCTGGGGCCAACGTCCTGACTTTC	CSVQGAGANVLTF
-	TRBV7-8	TRBJ2-3	-	TGTGCCAGCAGCCGTGGGGGGAGCACAGATACGCAGTATTTT	CASSRGGSTDTQYF
TRBD1	TRBV5-4	TRBJ1-2	-	TGTGCCAGCAGGCGGACAGGGGAGTCCTATGGCTACACCTTC	CASRRTGESYGYTF
-	TRBV11-1	TRBJ1-1	-	TGTGCCAGCAGCGAGAGGAGGGGGAACACTGAAGCTTTCTTT	CASSERRGNTEAFF
-	TRBV7-9	TRBJ1-2	-	TGTGCCAGCAGCTTAGGGTCGGTTTGGGGGAACTATGGCTACACCTTC	CASSLGSVWGNYGYTF
-	TRBV30	TRBJ1-6	-	TGTGCCTGGAGCTATCAGGGGCTTCATTCACCCCTCCACTTT	CAWSYQGLHSPLHF
-	TRBV28	TRBJ2-3	-	TGTGCCAGCAGTTTATCCCCACAGGGCACAGATACGCAGTATTTT	CASSLSPQGTDTQYF
TRBD1	TRBV2	TRBJ1-5	-	TGTGCCAGCAGTGGGACAGGAGATAGGAATCAGCCCCAGCATTTT	CASSGTGDRNQPQHF
-	TRBV7-3	TRBJ2-1	-	TGTGCCAGCAGCTTAAGTCGGGATTACAATGAGCAGTTCTTC	CASSLSRDYNEQFF
-	TRBV6-6	TRBJ1-5	few	-	CASSSSVQPQHF
TRBD1	TRBV6-5	TRBJ1-2	-	TGTGCCAGCAGTTATGATAGGGGGCTCTTTGGCTACACCTTC	CASSYDRGLFGYTF
-	TRBV6-4	TRBJ2-1	-	TGTGCCAGCAGGCCCGGCTGGCCCAGCTCCTACAATGAGCAGTTCTTC	CASRPGWPSSYNEQFF
TRBD2	TRBV9	TRBJ2-1	once	TGTGCCAGCAGCGTAACGACTAGCGTGGATGAGCAGTTCTTC	CASSVTTSVDEQFF
-	TRBV4-1	TRBJ1-1	-	TGCGCCAGCAGCCTAACCTTCGGACAGATGAACACTGAAGCTTTCTTT	CASSLTFGQMNTEAFF
-	TRBV10-1	TRBJ2-3	few	TGCGCCAGCAGTGAGGGGGACATTAACACAGATACGCAGTATTTT	CASSEGDINTDTQYF
TRBD2	TRBV6-1	TRBJ2-1	-	TGTGCCAGCAGTGATGCGGGGGGGCCTCAAAATGAGCAGTTCTTC	CASSDAGGPQNEQFF
-	TRBV19	TRBJ1-1	once	TGTACCCTCCCGAAGACTGAAGCTTTCTTT	CTLPKTEAFF
-	TRBV7-2	TRBJ1-5	-	TGTGCCAGCAGCTTTCAGGGAGATCAGCCCCAGCATTTT	CASSFQGDQPQHF
-	TRBV6-1	TRBJ2-3	-	TGTGCCAGCAACAGTCCAGGTACGCAGTATTTT	CASNSPGTQYF
-	TRBV10-1	TRBJ2-4	-	TGCGCCAGCAAGGACTCGGTGTTCATTCAGTACTTC	CASKDSVFIQYF
-	TRBV7-9	TRBJ2-7	-	TGTGCCAGCAGCTTACGACAGACCTACGAGCAGTACTTC	CASSLRQTYEQYF
-	TRBV2	TRBJ2-3	-	TGTGCCAGCAGCCATAACTGGGGAGATACGCAGTATTTT	CASSHNWGDTQYF